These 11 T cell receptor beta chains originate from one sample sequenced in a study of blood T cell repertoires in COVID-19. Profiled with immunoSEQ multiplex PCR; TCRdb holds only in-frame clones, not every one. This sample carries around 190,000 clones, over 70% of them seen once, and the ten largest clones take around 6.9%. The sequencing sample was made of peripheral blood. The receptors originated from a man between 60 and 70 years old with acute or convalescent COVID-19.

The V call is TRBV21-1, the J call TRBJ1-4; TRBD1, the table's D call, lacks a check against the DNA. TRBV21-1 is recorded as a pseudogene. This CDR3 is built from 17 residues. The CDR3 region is CASSKFNRGPGNEKLFF. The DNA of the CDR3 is TGTGCCAGCAGCAAATTTAACAGGGGACCGGGGAATGAAAAACTGTTTTTT.

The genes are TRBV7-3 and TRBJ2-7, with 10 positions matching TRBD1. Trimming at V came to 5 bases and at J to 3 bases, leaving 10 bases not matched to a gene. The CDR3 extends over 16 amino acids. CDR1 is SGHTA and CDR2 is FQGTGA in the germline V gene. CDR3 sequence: CASSAYGTGDIYEQYF. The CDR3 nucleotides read TGTGCCAGCAGCGCCTACGGGACAGGGGATATCTACGAGCAGTACTTC.

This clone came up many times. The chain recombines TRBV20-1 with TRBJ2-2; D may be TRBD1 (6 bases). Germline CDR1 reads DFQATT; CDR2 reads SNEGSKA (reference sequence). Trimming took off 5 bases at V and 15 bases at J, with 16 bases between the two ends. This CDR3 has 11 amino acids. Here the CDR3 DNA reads TGCAGTGCTGGGACCCGGGACAAGATGTTTTTT. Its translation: CSAGTRDKMFF.

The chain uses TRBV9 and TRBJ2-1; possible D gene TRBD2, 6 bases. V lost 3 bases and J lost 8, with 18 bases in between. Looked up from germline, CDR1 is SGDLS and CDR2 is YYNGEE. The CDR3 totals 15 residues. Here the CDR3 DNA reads TGTGCCAGCAGCGCTGGGACTGGCATCCTTCATGAGCAGTTCTTC. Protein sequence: CASSAGTGILHEQFF.

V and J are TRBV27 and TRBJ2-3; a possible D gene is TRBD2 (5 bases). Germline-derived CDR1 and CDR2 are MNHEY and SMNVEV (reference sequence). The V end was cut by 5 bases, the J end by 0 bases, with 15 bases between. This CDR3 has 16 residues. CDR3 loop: CASSKRDGGSTDTQYF. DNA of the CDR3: TGTGCCAGCAGTAAAAGGGATGGCGGGAGCACAGATACGCAGTATTTT.

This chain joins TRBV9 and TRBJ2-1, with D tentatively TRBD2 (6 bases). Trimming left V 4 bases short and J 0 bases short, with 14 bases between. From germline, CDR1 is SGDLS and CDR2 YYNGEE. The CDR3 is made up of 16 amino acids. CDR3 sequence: CASSFRDSNSYNEQFF. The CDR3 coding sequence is TGTGCCAGCAGCTTCCGGGACTCTAACTCCTACAATGAGCAGTTCTTC.

DNA of the CDR3: TGCAGCGCCGGAGCCGGGACAGGGCGAAACACCATATATTTT. Protein product: CSAGAGTGRNTIYF. J is TRBJ1-3 and V is TRBV29-1, with TRBD1 matching over 9 bases. The CDR3 length is 14 residues. V trimming: 7 bases; J trimming: 5 bases; junction bases outside the gene matches: 9. The germline gives CDR1 SQVTM, CDR2 ANQGSEA.

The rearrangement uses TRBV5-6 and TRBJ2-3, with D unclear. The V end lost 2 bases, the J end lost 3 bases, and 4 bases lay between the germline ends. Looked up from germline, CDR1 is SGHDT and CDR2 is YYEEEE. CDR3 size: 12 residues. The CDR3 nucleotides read TGTGCCAGCAGCTTCATGACAGATACGCAGTATTTT. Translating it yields CASSFMTDTQYF. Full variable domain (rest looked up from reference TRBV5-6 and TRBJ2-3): DAGVTQSPTHLIKTRGQQVTLRCSPKSGHDTVSWYQQALGQGPQFIFQYYEEEERQRGNFPDRFSGHQFPNYSSELNVNALLLGDSALYLCASSFMTDTQYFGPGTRLTVL.

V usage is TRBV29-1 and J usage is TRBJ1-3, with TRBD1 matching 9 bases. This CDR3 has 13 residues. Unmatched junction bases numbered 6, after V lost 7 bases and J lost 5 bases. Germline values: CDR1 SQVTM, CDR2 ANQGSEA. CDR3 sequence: CSATGTGRNTIYF. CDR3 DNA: TGCAGCGCGACAGGGACAGGGCGAAACACCATATATTTT. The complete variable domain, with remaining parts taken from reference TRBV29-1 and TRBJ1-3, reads SAVISQKPSRDICQRGTSLTIQCQVDSQVTMMFWYRQQPGQSLTLIATANQGSEATYESGFVIDKFPISRPNLTFSTLTVSNMSPEDSSIYLCSATGTGRNTIYFGEGSWLTVV.

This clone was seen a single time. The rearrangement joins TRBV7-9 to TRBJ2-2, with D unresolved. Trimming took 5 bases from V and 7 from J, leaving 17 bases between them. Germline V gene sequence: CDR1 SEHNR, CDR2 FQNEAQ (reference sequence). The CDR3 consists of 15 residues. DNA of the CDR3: TGTGCCAGCAGCCTACCCCGATATGCAGGCGGGGAGCTGTTTTTT. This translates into CASSLPRYAGGELFF.

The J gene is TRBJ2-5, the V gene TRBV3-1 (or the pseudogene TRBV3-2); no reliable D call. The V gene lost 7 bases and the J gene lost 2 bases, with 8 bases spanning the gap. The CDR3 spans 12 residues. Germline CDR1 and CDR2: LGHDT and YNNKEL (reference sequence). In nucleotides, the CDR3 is TGTGCCAGCAACCGGTTACAAGAGACCCAGTACTTC. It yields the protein CASNRLQETQYF.